A selection of T cell receptor beta chains follows, all from one sample in a study of blood T cell repertoires in COVID-19. TCRdb keeps only in-frame clones here, not all; method: immunoSEQ multiplex PCR. The sample includes 180,000 or so clones, 80% to 90% seen only once; the top ten take roughly 8.2%. Sequencing input: peripheral blood. The receptors stem from a man in his 60s with acute or convalescent COVID-19. Both conserved end residues are part of each CDR3. Fields, in order: D gene, J gene, V gene, CDR3 protein, CDR3 DNA. D genes are given only for firm matches.

TRBD1 | TRBJ1-2 | TRBV6-5 | CASRNRGPGYGYTF | TGTGCCAGCAGGAACAGGGGGCCGGGCTATGGCTACACCTTC
TRBD1 | TRBJ2-2 | TRBV19 | CASSIDRARTGELFF | TGTGCCAGTAGTATCGACAGGGCACGCACCGGGGAGCTGTTTTTT
TRBD2 | TRBJ2-1 | TRBV19 | CASSSRGLAGGVGYNEQFF | TGTGCCAGTAGTAGTCGAGGACTAGCGGGAGGGGTTGGCTACAATGAGCAGTTCTTC
. | TRBJ2-7 | TRBV20-1 | CSASPLYEQYF | TGCAGTGCTAGCCCCCTCTACGAGCAGTACTTC
TRBD1 | TRBJ2-5 | TRBV5-1 | CASSLTGGPETQYF | TGCGCCAGCAGCTTGACAGGGGGCCCGGAGACCCAGTACTTC
TRBD2 | TRBJ2-1 | TRBV7-8 | CASSFSSGTYNEQFF | TGTGCCAGCAGCTTTTCTAGCGGTACCTACAATGAGCAGTTCTTC
. | TRBJ2-5 | TRBV6-6 | CASGAGETQYF | TGTGCCAGCGGGGCAGGAGAGACCCAGTACTTC
TRBD1 | TRBJ1-5 | TRBV7-8 | CASSLTSGTGGASQHF | TGTGCCAGCAGCTTAACTAGCGGGACAGGGGGCGCATCCCAGCATTTT
. | TRBJ1-2 | TRBV9 | CASSSDAGDGWYGYTF | TGTGCCAGCAGCTCCGACGCGGGGGATGGCTGGTATGGCTACACCTTC
TRBD2 | TRBJ2-1 | TRBV28 | CASSLLGLAGDNEQFF | TGTGCCAGCAGTTTATTGGGACTAGCGGGAGACAATGAGCAGTTCTTC
. | TRBJ1-2 | TRBV5-1 | CASSLTALNYGYTF | TGCGCCAGCAGCTTGACAGCCCTTAACTATGGCTACACCTTC